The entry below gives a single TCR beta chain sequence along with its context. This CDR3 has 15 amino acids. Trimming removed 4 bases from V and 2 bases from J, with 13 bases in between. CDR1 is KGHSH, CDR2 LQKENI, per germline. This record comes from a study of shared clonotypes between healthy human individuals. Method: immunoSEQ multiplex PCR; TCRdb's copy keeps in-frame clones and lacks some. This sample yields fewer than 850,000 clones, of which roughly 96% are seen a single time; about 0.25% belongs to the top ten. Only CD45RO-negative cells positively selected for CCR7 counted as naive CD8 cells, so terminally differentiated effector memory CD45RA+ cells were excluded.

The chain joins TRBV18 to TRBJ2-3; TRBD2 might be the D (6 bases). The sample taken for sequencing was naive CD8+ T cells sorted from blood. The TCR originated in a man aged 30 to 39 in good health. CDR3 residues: CASSLSGTFTDTQYF. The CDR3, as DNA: TGTGCCAGCTCACTTTCCGGGACTTTCACAGATACGCAGTATTTT.